Here is one T cell receptor beta chain with its context. Antigen: not known. This entry comes from a study of T cell responses to AZD1222 COVID-19 vaccine. This table comes from immunoSEQ multiplex PCR, and its TCRdb copy is limited to in-frame clones, with some not included. This repertoire shows around 99,000 clones, 75% to 95% found once; its top ten account for roughly 6%. Whole-study findings and limits: The sample set comprised mostly white British donors with more females, and clonal diversity was possibly underestimated. The study found vaccine-associated CD4 TCRs spanning spike, dominant at 160-218 and 743-854. Unmutated variant regions are reportedly the target of nearly half of TCRs that are spike-specific. Just a handful of AZD1222 recipients were seropositive at baseline.

This CDR3 is built from 14 residues. Trimming took 2 bases from V and 4 from J, leaving 11 bases between them. Germline CDR1 reads LNHDA; CDR2 reads SQIVND (reference sequence). Source: peripheral blood, taken 28 days after the second AZD1222 dose. This clonotype was sampled from an adult who received the AZD1222 COVID-19 vaccine. The V gene is TRBV19, the J gene TRBJ1-2; D gene uncertain. CDR3 in amino acids: CASSISRDSYGYTF. CDR3 DNA: TGTGCCAGTAGTATAAGCCGGGATTCCTATGGCTACACCTTC.